This is a list of T cell receptor beta chains from one sample in a study of technical replicates of blood from several donors. Libraries were prepared by immunoSEQ multiplex PCR; TCRdb keeps only in-frame clonotypes and omits some of them. This table holds more than 75,000 clones, roughly 93% found once. The sequenced sample was T cells isolated from PBMCs. The receptors come from a human donor in good health. The CDR3 runs from the conserved cysteine through the conserved F or W. A D gene is named only where the DNA matches it firmly. Expanded clones are given a class, and other clones once, few, many or no size at all.

d_call	v_call	j_call	clone_size	cdr3_nt	cdr3_aa
-	TRBV28	TRBJ1-1	-	TGTGCCAGCAGTCAGGGGAGAGAAGCTTTCTTT	CASSQGREAFF
-	TRBV28	TRBJ1-6	-	TGTGCCAGCATGGGGGGAGGGATTTTGGTGAATTCACCCCTCCACTTT	CASMGGGILVNSPLHF
TRBD2	TRBV5-1	TRBJ2-3	-	TGCGCCAGCAGCTCGGGACTAGACACAGATACGCAGTATTTT	CASSSGLDTDTQYF
-	TRBV28	TRBJ1-5	-	TGTGCCAGCAGTTTTCGCAGCGGATCACAGCCCCAGCATTTT	CASSFRSGSQPQHF
-	TRBV27	TRBJ2-3	-	TGTGCCAGCCATCGGGGAGATACGCAGTATTTT	CASHRGDTQYF
-	TRBV5-1	TRBJ2-1	-	TGCGCCAGCAAATTGGGGGGGGCCGCCTACAATGAGCAGTTCTTC	CASKLGGAAYNEQFF
TRBD1	TRBV5-1	TRBJ2-7	-	TGCGCCAGCAGCACCGGGACAGGCTACGAGCAGTACTTC	CASSTGTGYEQYF
-	TRBV21-1	TRBJ2-3	once	TGTGCCAGCAGCAAGGGAAATTTATGGACTAGCACAGATACGCAGTATTTT	CASSKGNLWTSTDTQYF
-	TRBV5-4	TRBJ2-2	-	TGTGCCAGCAAGGTTGACAGATACACCGGGGAGCTGTTTTTT	CASKVDRYTGELFF
TRBD2	TRBV7-3	TRBJ2-2	-	TGTGCCAGCAGTTCTAGCGGATACACCGGGGAGCTGTTTTTT	CASSSSGYTGELFF
-	TRBV6-1	TRBJ1-2	-	TGTGCCAGCAGGACTGACAGTTACTATGGCTACACCTTC	CASRTDSYYGYTF
TRBD1	TRBV29-1	TRBJ1-1	-	TGCAGCGTGGCCGGGACAGGGATTCAAAAAGCTTTCTTT	CSVAGTGIQKAFF
TRBD1	TRBV7-6	TRBJ2-2	-	TGTGCCAGCAGCTCCGTCCCGGGACAGGGAGCGAACACCGGGGAGCTGTTTTTT	CASSSVPGQGANTGELFF
-	TRBV7-8	TRBJ1-3	-	TGTGCCAGCAGCTTAGAAGTTATGCACAGTCCCAAGCCCTCTGGAAACACCATATATTTT	CASSLEVMHSPKPSGNTIYF
TRBD1	TRBV2	TRBJ1-1	once	TGTGCCAGCAGCGTGACAGGGCCTAAGGTTGAAGCTTTCTTT	CASSVTGPKVEAFF
TRBD2	TRBV7-9	TRBJ2-7	-	TGTGCCAGCACCCCTGCCCAGCGGGGTTACGAGCAGTACTTC	CASTPAQRGYEQYF
-	TRBV6-5	TRBJ2-5	-	TGTGCCAGCAAATACCTGGGACATCCAGGGGAGACCCAGTACTTC	CASKYLGHPGETQYF
-	TRBV4-2	TRBJ1-1	-	TGTGCCAGCAGCCAAGAAGAGGGGGTCAACACTGAAGCTTTCTTT	CASSQEEGVNTEAFF
TRBD2	TRBV28	TRBJ2-2	once	TGTGCCAGCAGCCGGACTAGGGGCGGGGAGCTGTTTTTT	CASSRTRGGELFF
-	TRBV6-5	TRBJ2-7	-	TGCCCGGAACAGGATTACGAGCAGTACTTC	CPEQDYEQYF
-	TRBV5-1	TRBJ2-1	-	TGCGCCAGCAGCTTGGTTCTACAACTAGGTAACAATGAGCAGTTCTTC	CASSLVLQLGNNEQFF
TRBD2	TRBV11-3	TRBJ2-3	-	TGTGCCAGCAGCCCGGAGGCTAGCGGAACAGATACGCAGTATTTT	CASSPEASGTDTQYF
TRBD1	TRBV4-1	TRBJ2-1	-	TGCGCCAGCAGCCGGAACAGGGGGCAAGGAAATGAGCAGTTCTTC	CASSRNRGQGNEQFF
TRBD1	TRBV5-3	TRBJ2-7	-	TGTGCCAGAAGCATTACAGGGGATTGCTACGAGCAGTACTTC	CARSITGDCYEQYF
-	TRBV12-5	TRBJ1-1	-	TGTGCTAGTGGTTTGGTGGCCGGGTTGAACACTGAAGCTTTCTTT	CASGLVAGLNTEAFF
-	TRBV5-4	TRBJ1-1	-	TGTGCCAGCAGGATTGAAGGGGCTTCTGAAGCTTTCTTT	CASRIEGASEAFF
-	TRBV5-6	TRBJ2-7	-	TGTGCCAGCAGCCCCCGACTAGAGACAGAAAAGCAGTACTTC	CASSPRLETEKQYF
-	TRBV18	TRBJ1-4	-	TGTGCCAGCTCAGACGACAGGACTAAACTGTTTTTT	CASSDDRTKLFF
-	TRBV2	TRBJ2-2	few	TGTGCCAGCAGTGGACCTGGAGGGTTGAACACCGGGGAGCTGTTTTTT	CASSGPGGLNTGELFF
TRBD1	TRBV27	TRBJ1-5	-	TGTGCCAGCAGAGCAAACACAGGGGAACGCACCCAGCCCCAGCATTTT	CASRANTGERTQPQHF
TRBD1	TRBV6-5	TRBJ2-3	-	TGTGCCAGCACTACCGGGACAGGGTTCACAGATACGCAGTATTTT	CASTTGTGFTDTQYF
TRBD2	TRBV2	TRBJ2-5	-	TGTGCCAGCAGGCGGGGGGGGCCCCAAGAGACCCAGTACTTC	CASRRGGPQETQYF
-	TRBV5-1	TRBJ2-2	few	TGCGCCAGCAGCTTGGGTAGTAACACCGGGGAGCTGTTTTTT	CASSLGSNTGELFF
TRBD1	TRBV4-1	TRBJ2-7	-	TGCGCCAGCAGCCCGGGACAGGGCTCCTACGAGCAGTACTTC	CASSPGQGSYEQYF
-	TRBV5-8	TRBJ2-3	-	TGTGCCAGCAGCTTGAGGGACATAAGATCCACAGATACGCAGTATTTT	CASSLRDIRSTDTQYF
TRBD2	TRBV5-4	TRBJ2-5	once	TGTGCCAGCAGCCCTAGCGGGAGAGGAGAGACCCAGTACTTC	CASSPSGRGETQYF
TRBD1	TRBV2	TRBJ1-2	-	TGTGCCAGCAGCGTATCATGGACAGGATATGGCTACACCTTC	CASSVSWTGYGYTF
TRBD1	TRBV10-1	TRBJ1-1	few	TGCGCCAGCAGGACAGGGGTAAACACTGAAGCTTTCTTT	CASRTGVNTEAFF
-	TRBV5-6	TRBJ1-3	-	TGTGCCAGCAGCTTACCCACCTCCGGGACAAACGTAAGAAATACCATATATTTT	CASSLPTSGTNVRNTIYF
-	TRBV13	TRBJ2-2	-	TGTGCCAGCAGCTCCTATAGCGGTCGTAACACCGGGGAGCTGTTTTTT	CASSSYSGRNTGELFF
-	TRBV30	TRBJ2-1	once	TGTGCCTGGAGTGCTTTCAGGGGCAATGAGCAGTTCTTC	CAWSAFRGNEQFF
-	TRBV5-8	TRBJ1-3	-	TGTGCCAGCAGCTTGGCGAGGGGAAACACCATATATTTT	CASSLARGNTIYF
-	TRBV5-6	TRBJ2-1	-	TGTGCCAGCAGCTTTATCTACGAGCAGTTCTTC	CASSFIYEQFF
-	TRBV2	TRBJ1-5	once	TGTGCCAGCACTTCCAGGAGGAAAAATCAGCCCCAGCATTTT	CASTSRRKNQPQHF
TRBD1	TRBV5-1	TRBJ2-5	-	TGCGCCAGCCGCGGGGGACAGGGCGAGACCCAGTACTTC	CASRGGQGETQYF
TRBD1	TRBV4-1	TRBJ1-5	-	TGCGCCAGCAGCCATGGACAGGGGGCGCGGAGCAATCAGCCCCAGCATTTT	CASSHGQGARSNQPQHF